This entry is about one T cell receptor (beta chain). The target antigen is unknown. The people who gave samples were healthy Caucasians from Russia, aged roughly 6 to 100. The CDR3 has 16 amino acids. The trim removed 10 bases at V and 0 bases at J, leaving 7 bases unmatched. The germline CDR1 and CDR2 sequences are SGHVS and FNYEAQ. This record comes from a study of blood T cells in healthy people across ages. Study conclusions and caveats: With unsorted PBMCs, a conclusive comparison of naive versus antigen-experienced cells was not possible.

A J-beta primer mix and a sample-barcoded 5' primer were used in a second PCR of roughly 6 to 12 cycles. Each cDNA molecule received a tag from a template-switch adaptor that had 12 random nucleotides. Each CDR3 protein is one row after TCRdb ran MiXCR on the 5' RACE reads. The table lists 540,000 or so distinct CDR3 sequences, 24% of them singletons. These data were likewise used in another study, on T cells of mothers and their children.

The sample taken for sequencing was blood. The V gene is TRBV7-6, the J gene TRBJ2-5, with TRBD2 identical over 14 bases. This TCR derives from a boy aged 5-17 years in good health. The CDR3 sequence is CAISGLAGANQETQYF. The DNA for the CDR3 is TGTGCCATTTCGGGACTAGCGGGGGCCAACCAAGAGACCCAGTACTTC.